This TCR beta chain was identified in a study of blood T cell repertoires in COVID-19. The CDR3 has 15 residues. Per the germline V gene, CDR1 is SEHNR and CDR2 is FQNEAQ (reference sequence). Trimming cost V 1 base and J 0 bases; bases outside gene matches: 2. This table comes from immunoSEQ multiplex PCR, and its TCRdb copy is limited to in-frame clones, with some not included. The data contain about 49,000 clones, about 88% of them singletons. The chain carries TRBV7-9 and TRBJ2-5; TRBD2 matches 7 bases. Input material: peripheral blood. The source is a man between 35 and 55 years old with active COVID-19. The CDR3 nucleotides read TGTGCCAGCAGCTTAGAAGCGGGGTACCAAGAGACCCAGTACTTC. This translates into CASSLEAGYQETQYF.